The 26 T cell receptor beta chains reported below all come from one sample, sequenced in a study of control samples from healthy donors and cancer patients. Sequencing used immunoSEQ multiplex PCR; TCRdb keeps in-frame clones, though not all of them. The sample records 400,000 to 450,000 clones, more than 80% being singletons. The material sequenced was PBMCs. The receptors stem from a man in his forties or fifties with head and neck cancer.

V usage is TRBV6-6 and J usage is TRBJ1-2, with 7 bases aligning to TRBD1. V lost 4 bases and J lost 8; bases outside the gene matches: 10. Germline-derived CDR1 and CDR2 are MNHNY and SVGAGI (reference sequence). The CDR3 contains 14 residues. The CDR3 is CASSWERGLGGYTF. The DNA for the CDR3 is TGTGCCAGCAGTTGGGAAAGGGGGCTGGGAGGCTACACCTTC.

The chain carries TRBV7-2 and TRBJ2-2; D is ambiguous. The germline CDR1 and CDR2 sequences are SGHTA and FQGNSA. V was shortened by 5 bases and J by 3 bases, with 10 bases between the two germline ends. This CDR3 is built from 14 residues. CDR3: CASSPARYTGELFF. CDR3 nucleotides: TGTGCCAGCAGCCCTGCTCGGTACACCGGGGAGCTGTTTTTT.

The chain combines TRBV19 with TRBJ2-3; D unclear. Trimming left V 7 bases short and J 7 bases short, with 21 bases between. Germline V gene data show CDR1 as LNHDA and CDR2 as SQIVND (reference sequence). The length of the CDR3 is 15 residues. The CDR3 DNA reads TGTGCCAGTACCCGCACTCGGGCGCCCCTGAATACGCAGTATTTT. Translated, it gives CASTRTRAPLNTQYF.

The chain has TRBV18 and TRBJ1-2; 7 bases are shared with TRBD1. J gave up 0 bases and V 2 bases, and 3 bases lay outside the gene matches. The CDR3 is made up of 15 amino acids. Germline CDR1 is KGHSH and CDR2 is LQKENI. The CDR3 nucleotides are TGTGCCAGCTCACCAGCGGGACAGCCTAACTATGGCTACACCTTC. It codes for CASSPAGQPNYGYTF.

The chain is built from TRBV24-1 and TRBJ2-1, with D tentatively TRBD1 (5 bases). Trimming took 8 bases from V and 8 from J, leaving 15 bases between them. The CDR3 is 13 residues long. Germline CDR1 is KGHDR and CDR2 is SFDVKD. The DNA of the CDR3 is TGTGCCACCAAGGACACCCGCACCCATGAGCAGTTCTTC. It encodes CATKDTRTHEQFF.

This clone was counted between two and nine times. The V and J genes are TRBV7-9 and TRBJ2-1; 7 bases are shared with TRBD1. Germline V lookup: CDR1 SEHNR, CDR2 FQNEAQ (reference sequence). The CDR3 extends over 15 amino acids. After removal of 0 bases from V and 6 bases from J, the junction contained 5 bases not matched to a gene. The CDR3 region is CASSLAQPGGNEQFF. The CDR3 DNA sequence: TGTGCCAGCAGCTTAGCGCAGCCAGGGGGCAATGAGCAGTTCTTC.

The V and J genes are TRBV3-1 (or the pseudogene TRBV3-2) and TRBJ2-6; D is unclear. Germline V gene sequence: CDR1 LGHDT, CDR2 YNNKEL (reference sequence). CDR3 length: 16 residues. V was shortened by 0 bases and J by 0 bases, with 6 bases between the two germline ends. DNA of the CDR3: TGTGCCAGCAGCCAAGAGTCAGCCTCTGGGGCCAACGTCCTGACTTTC. This codes for CASSQESASGANVLTF.

This clone was seen a few times. V usage is TRBV6-2 or TRBV6-3 and J usage is TRBJ1-1; D unresolved. This CDR3 is 13 amino acids long. Trimming removed 5 bases at V and 4 bases at J, with 11 bases between. Looked up from germline, CDR1 is MNHEY and CDR2 is SVGEGT. CDR3 sequence reads: CASSRASGTEAFF. Written as DNA, the CDR3 is TGTGCCAGCAGTAGGGCCTCCGGCACTGAAGCTTTCTTT.

The chain joins TRBV28 to TRBJ2-7, with 7 bases matching TRBD1. Trimming removed 5 bases from V and 3 bases from J; junction bases left unmatched: 10. The CDR3 spans 15 residues. The germline CDR1 and CDR2 sequences are MDHEN and SYDVKM. The CDR3 DNA reads as TGTGCCAGCAGTATCCGAGGACAGGCTATCTACGAGCAGTACTTC. Protein sequence: CASSIRGQAIYEQYF.

This clone came up a few times. CDR3 sequence (DNA): TGTGCCAGCAGCTTGTTTTCGGCATTCCGGGGGGATACTTACGAGCAGTACTTC. Translation gives CASSLFSAFRGDTYEQYF. The genes are TRBV5-6 and TRBJ2-7; 7 bases agree with TRBD2. V lost 1 base and J lost 4; bases outside the gene matches: 17. Germline CDR1 SGHDT, CDR2 YYEEEE. CDR3 length: 18 amino acids.

This clone was seen only once. The chain employs TRBV5-1 and TRBJ1-4; D might be TRBD1 (6 bases). The length of the CDR3 is 16 residues. V was pared by 4 bases and J by 0 bases, with 13 bases between. Germline V CDR1 and CDR2: SGHRS, YFSETQ. The CDR3 sequence: CASSVKSGATNEKLFF. The CDR3 coding sequence is TGCGCCAGCAGCGTGAAATCAGGGGCAACTAATGAAAAACTGTTTTTT.

V usage is TRBV5-1 and J usage is TRBJ2-3, with TRBD2 matching over 10 bases. This CDR3 is built from 16 residues. Germline V gene data show CDR1 as SGHRS and CDR2 as YFSETQ. V was clipped by 2 bases and J by 4 bases; unmatched bases: 7. In DNA, the CDR3 is TGCGCCAGCAGCTTACAAGCGGGAGGGCCTGCAGATACGCAGTATTTT. Its protein product is CASSLQAGGPADTQYF.

The gene calls are TRBV29-1 and TRBJ1-1; possible D gene TRBD1, 5 bases. V was shortened by 4 bases and J by 7 bases, with 10 bases between the two germline ends. The CDR3 totals 11 residues. Germline V gene lookup returns CDR1 SQVTM and CDR2 ANQGSEA. The CDR3 nucleotides are TGCAGCGTTGCTGGGGGAGGTGAAGCTTTCTTT. Translating it yields CSVAGGGEAFF.

The V gene is TRBV30, the J gene TRBJ2-7; D perhaps matches TRBD1 (5 bases). This CDR3 spans 13 amino acids. Germline-derived CDR1 and CDR2 are GTSNPN and SVGIG (reference sequence). The V and J ends lost 0 bases and 0 bases respectively, with 6 bases between them. CDR3 protein: CAWSVRVSYEQYF. DNA of the CDR3: TGTGCCTGGAGTGTCAGGGTCTCCTACGAGCAGTACTTC. The full variable domain, rest sourced from reference TRBV30 and TRBJ2-7, is SQTIHQWPATLVQPVGSPLSLECTVEGTSNPNLYWYRQAAGRGLQLLFYSVGIGQISSEVPQNLSASRPQDRQFILSSKKLLLSDSGFYLCAWSVRVSYEQYFGPGTRLTVT.

The chain employs TRBV7-9 and TRBJ2-7; tentatively, D is TRBD1 (7 bases). V was shortened by 3 bases and J by 3 bases, with 12 bases between the two germline ends. The V gene's germline CDR1 is SEHNR and CDR2 FQNEAQ (reference sequence). This CDR3 has 14 amino acids. In DNA form, the CDR3 reads TGTGCCAGCAGCTTGGCAGGGGGAGGCTACGAGCAGTACTTC. Encoded protein: CASSLAGGGYEQYF.

The V call is TRBV18, the J call TRBJ1-5; D might be TRBD1 (6 bases). This CDR3 has 14 amino acids. The V gene lost 3 bases and the J gene lost 5 bases, with 11 bases spanning the gap. CDR1 and CDR2 from the germline V gene are KGHSH and LQKENI. The CDR3: CASSPSGEYQPQHF. The CDR3 nucleotides read TGTGCCAGCTCACCGTCAGGGGAGTATCAGCCCCAGCATTTT.

The chain combines TRBV18 with TRBJ2-5; D gene ambiguous. There are 14 residues in the CDR3. V lost 1 base, J lost 5 bases, and 11 bases lay in between. Germline V CDR1 and CDR2: KGHSH, LQKENI. The CDR3 nucleotides are TGTGCCAGCTCACCACGGGTCGCGGAGGAGACCCAGTACTTC. The encoded protein is CASSPRVAEETQYF.

The chain couples TRBV9 to TRBJ2-1; D not resolved. V lost 4 bases, J lost 10 bases, and 12 bases lay in between. The CDR3 sequence is 12 residues long. Per germline, CDR1 SGDLS and CDR2 YYNGEE. CDR3 region: CASSLYPREQFF. The CDR3 bases are TGTGCCAGCAGCCTTTACCCGAGGGAGCAGTTCTTC.

This clone was seen a handful of times. This chain joins TRBV18 and TRBJ2-5, with D possibly matching TRBD2 (5 bases). The CDR3 consists of 13 residues. Germline lookup yields CDR1 KGHSH and CDR2 LQKENI. With 4 bases removed from V and 2 bases from J, the gap between germline ends came to 8 bases. In DNA form, the CDR3 reads TGTGCCAGCTCACTCGGGGAGCAAGAGACCCAGTACTTC. It yields the protein CASSLGEQETQYF.

This rearrangement joins TRBV4-1 to TRBJ1-5; tentative D call: TRBD1 (6 bases). Germline CDR1 reads MGHRA; CDR2 reads YSYEKL. V lost 4 bases and J lost 2, with 15 bases in between. The CDR3 is 16 amino acids. The CDR3 DNA reads TGCGCCAGCAGCCCCCCCGGGGGCGCTGGCAATCAGCCCCAGCATTTT. Encoded protein: CASSPPGGAGNQPQHF.

Written as DNA, the CDR3 is TGTGCCATCAGTGAAAACACTGAAGCTTTCTTT. Residues: CAISENTEAFF. V gene TRBV10-3 combines with J gene TRBJ1-1; no clear D. The V end was cut by 3 bases, the J end by 2 bases, with 1 base between. Looked up from germline, CDR1 is ENHRY and CDR2 is SYGVKD. The CDR3 loop spans 11 amino acids.

The table lists this clone with a few counts. The chain couples TRBV3-1 (or the pseudogene TRBV3-2) to TRBJ2-2; 11 nucleotides match TRBD1. CDR3 length equals 17 residues. Germline V CDR1 and CDR2: LGHDT, YNNKEL (reference sequence). The trim removed 2 bases at V and 3 bases at J, leaving 5 bases unmatched. The DNA for the CDR3 is TGTGCCAGCAGCCAAAGGACAGGGGGCGCTTACACCGGGGAGCTGTTTTTT. It translates to CASSQRTGGAYTGELFF.

In its sample, this clone was seen once. The chain recombines TRBV28 with TRBJ2-2, with D tentatively TRBD1 (7 bases). Trimming left V 6 bases short and J 4 bases short, with 18 bases between. The CDR3 consists of 16 residues. Germline CDR1 is MDHEN and CDR2 is SYDVKM. CDR3 bases: TGTGCCAGCAGACTGACAGGGACTGGTCCCACCGGGGAGCTGTTTTTT. Protein sequence: CASRLTGTGPTGELFF.

V and J are TRBV5-4 and TRBJ2-5, with D perhaps being TRBD1 or TRBD2 (7 bases each). CDR3 length equals 15 residues. V was trimmed by 3 bases and J by 1 base, leaving 13 bases between them. Looked up from germline, CDR1 is SGHNT and CDR2 is YYREEE (reference sequence). The CDR3 reads CASSSTGRVQETQYF. CDR3 nucleotides: TGTGCCAGCAGCTCGACAGGGAGGGTCCAAGAGACCCAGTACTTC. Drawing the rest from reference TRBV5-4 and TRBJ2-5, the complete variable domain is ETGVTQSPTHLIKTRGQQVTLRCSSQSGHNTVSWYQQALGQGPQFIFQYYREEENGRGNFPPRFSGLQFPNYSSELNVNALELDDSALYLCASSSTGRVQETQYFGPGTRLLVL.

The V call is TRBV28, the J call TRBJ2-7; D is possibly TRBD1 (5 bases). Looked up from germline, CDR1 is MDHEN and CDR2 is SYDVKM. CDR3 length: 17 amino acids. V was trimmed by 4 bases and J by 2 bases, leaving 21 bases between them. CDR3 sequence (DNA): TGTGCCAGCAGTTCGACCGTCCAGGGCCAATTCCCCTACGAGCAGTACTTC. It yields the protein CASSSTVQGQFPYEQYF.

The chain uses TRBV6-1 and TRBJ2-3; D is possibly TRBD2 (5 bases). Trimming stripped 3 bases from V and 2 bases from J, with 9 bases between. There are 14 residues in the CDR3. Germline V lookup: CDR1 MNHNS, CDR2 SASEGT. The CDR3 bases are TGTGCCAGCAGTGATGAGGGTTACACAGATACGCAGTATTTT. Its translation: CASSDEGYTDTQYF.